Presented here are 20 T cell receptor beta chains from one specimen sequenced in a study of regulatory T cells in long-lasting Graves disease. Library construction for TCR beta used iRepertoire HTBI primers and Arm-PCR of CDR3 regions. TCRdb ran MiXCR on the multiplex PCR reads and lists one entry per CDR3 protein. There are under 500,000 distinct CDR3 sequences in the sample; around 21% occur only once, and 7.8% lies in the top ten. Time point described: persistent/refractory GD, antithyroid drugs over 5 years with positive TRAb. Making the TCR library involved RNA that had been extracted from PBMCs. Specimen: peripheral blood mononuclear cells (PBMCs), collected when the disease was refractory, from a patient treated with antithyroid drugs. The receptors shown here come from a female donor with Graves disease.

The table lists this clonotype with a count of one. A much larger clone is a single base away; this may be a read error. The CDR3 DNA sequence: TGTGCCAGCAGTGACACGAGGCACTCCCCCCCCTACGAGCAGTACTTC. It specifies CASSDTRHSPPYEQYF. The chain is built from TRBV28 and TRBJ2-7; D is unclear. The CDR3 is made up of 16 amino acids. Germline V gives CDR1 MDHEN, CDR2 SYDVKM. V lost 5 bases and J lost 2, with 19 bases in between.

In its sample, this clonotype was seen a few times. The rearrangement links TRBV29-1 to TRBJ2-7; no definite D call. V lost 2 bases to trimming and J lost 0 bases, with 5 bases between them. The CDR3 is made up of 12 amino acids. The germline CDR1 and CDR2 sequences are SQVTM and ANQGSEA. The CDR3 loop is CSVENHSYEQYF. DNA for the CDR3: TGCAGCGTTGAAAACCACTCCTACGAGCAGTACTTC.

This clonotype was seen a few times. The J gene is TRBJ1-3, the V gene TRBV20-1; unclear D gene. V was trimmed by 6 bases and J by 3 bases, leaving 6 bases between them. This CDR3 region has 11 residues. CDR1 and CDR2 from the germline V gene are DFQATT and SNEGSKA (reference sequence). For the CDR3, the DNA is TGCAGTGCGAGGGTTGGAAACACCATATATTTT. This sequence encodes CSARVGNTIYF.

This clonotype was seen repeatedly, ten times or more. The V and J genes are TRBV7-2 and TRBJ1-1; no clear D. Germline V lookup: CDR1 SGHTA, CDR2 FQGNSA. This CDR3 comprises 15 residues. V was shortened by 5 bases and J by 1 base, with 14 bases between the two germline ends. The CDR3 loop is CASSGIPTANTEAFF. CDR3 nucleotide sequence: TGTGCCAGCAGCGGAATCCCCACAGCGAACACTGAAGCTTTCTTT. The full variable domain, its missing parts supplied by reference TRBV7-2 and TRBJ1-1, is GAGVSQSPSNKVTEKGKDVELRCDPISGHTALYWYRQSLGQGLEFLIYFQGNSAPDKSGLPSDRFSAERTGGSVSTLTIQRTQQEDSAVYLCASSGIPTANTEAFFGQGTRLTVV.

This clonotype showed up just a few times. The genes are TRBV30 and TRBJ1-2; 10 nucleotides align to TRBD1. Germline lookup yields CDR1 GTSNPN and CDR2 SVGIG (reference sequence). V gave up 3 bases and J gave up 4 bases; unmatched junction bases: 17. CDR3 length: 18 amino acids. The CDR3 DNA reads as TGTGCCTGGAGGCCTACCTTTCCGGGACAGGGGTCGCGCTATGGCTACACCTTC. It specifies CAWRPTFPGQGSRYGYTF. Complete variable domain (other parts from reference TRBV30 and TRBJ1-2): SQTIHQWPATLVQPVGSPLSLECTVEGTSNPNLYWYRQAAGRGLQLLFYSVGIGQISSEVPQNLSASRPQDRQFILSSKKLLLSDSGFYLCAWRPTFPGQGSRYGYTFGSGTRLTVV.

This clonotype was picked up many times. V and J are TRBV20-1 and TRBJ2-5; TRBD1 matches 11 bases. J gave up 5 bases and V 0 bases, and 11 bases lay outside the gene matches. This CDR3 is built from 17 residues. Per the germline V gene, CDR1 is DFQATT and CDR2 is SNEGSKA (reference sequence). Written as DNA, the CDR3 is TGCAGTGCTAGAGATAAGGCCGGGACAGGGGGGAAGGAGACCCAGTACTTC. It encodes CSARDKAGTGGKETQYF.

This chain links TRBV4-1 with TRBJ2-7; 7 bases map to TRBD1. This CDR3 is 15 amino acids long. The V gene's germline CDR1 is MGHRA and CDR2 YSYEKL. Trimming removed 0 bases from V and 3 bases from J; junction bases left unmatched: 5. CDR3 loop: CASSQETGSFYEQYF. In DNA, the CDR3 is TGCGCCAGCAGCCAAGAGACAGGGTCGTTCTACGAGCAGTACTTC.

The gene calls are TRBV30 and TRBJ2-6; D gene ambiguous. This CDR3 has 16 amino acids. CDR1 and CDR2 (germline): GTSNPN, SVGIG (reference sequence). Trimming left V 3 bases short and J 0 bases short, with 12 bases between. CDR3 in DNA: TGTGCCTGGAGCCCTATTGGTAACTCTGGGGCCAACGTCCTGACTTTC. The encoded protein is CAWSPIGNSGANVLTF.

The gene calls are TRBV14 and TRBJ2-7; tentatively, D is TRBD1 (6 bases). This CDR3 contains 15 residues. Germline CDR1 and CDR2: SGHDN and FVKESK. The V and J ends lost 0 bases and 9 bases respectively, with 18 bases between them. The CDR3 nucleotides are TGTGCCAGCAGCCAAGATCCGACAGGCCGTGGACGGCAGTACTTC. This sequence encodes CASSQDPTGRGRQYF.

The chain links TRBV10-3 to TRBJ1-3; D possibly corresponds to TRBD1 (5 bases). CDR1 ENHRY and CDR2 SYGVKD come from the germline V gene. V lost 0 bases, J lost 0 bases, and 15 bases lay in between. CDR3 length: 18 residues. This chain's CDR3 is CAISESRMRQSSGNTIYF. The CDR3 DNA is TGTGCCATCAGTGAGTCTCGTATGAGACAGAGCTCTGGAAACACCATATATTTT.

Note on this clonotype: In this CDR3 the conserved last residue, phenylalanine or tryptophan, is missing, so a read error is likely. The chain links TRBV11-2 to TRBJ2-7; no clear D. Trimming left V 5 bases short and J 3 bases short, with 17 bases between. The germline V gene has CDR1 SGHAT and CDR2 FQNNGV. The CDR3 is 15 residues long. CDR3 amino acids: CASSPDLTLDYEQYL. The DNA for the CDR3 is TGTGCCAGCAGCCCAGACCTGACATTGGACTACGAGCAGTACCTC.

V is TRBV19 and J is TRBJ2-5, with D perhaps matching TRBD2 (5 bases). The CDR3 consists of 14 residues. Trimming removed 5 bases at V and 2 bases at J, with 12 bases between. Germline CDR1 reads LNHDA; CDR2 reads SQIVND (reference sequence). This chain's CDR3 is CASSARTRQETQYF. CDR3 sequence (DNA): TGTGCCAGTAGTGCGCGCACTAGGCAAGAGACCCAGTACTTC.

In its sample, this clonotype was seen a few times. This chain links TRBV24-1 with TRBJ2-1; 7 bases line up with TRBD2. CDR3 size: 16 residues. Germline trimming cut 3 bases from V and 6 bases from J; bases unmatched to any gene: 10. CDR1 and CDR2 (germline): KGHDR, SFDVKD. The CDR3 region is CATSDPTPGLSNEQFF. DNA for the CDR3: TGTGCCACCAGTGATCCAACACCGGGACTATCCAATGAGCAGTTCTTC.

The chain couples TRBV24-1 to TRBJ2-1, with D hard to call. Trimming left V 3 bases short and J 12 bases short, with 8 bases between. This CDR3 is built from 11 residues. Germline CDR1 and CDR2: KGHDR and SFDVKD. Here the CDR3 DNA reads TGTGCCACCAGTGATCTGTGGATGCAGTTCTTC. The encoded protein is CATSDLWMQFF.

This chain links TRBV20-1 with TRBJ2-7; D may be TRBD1 or TRBD2 (5 bases each). The CDR3 is 15 amino acids. Germline V gives CDR1 DFQATT, CDR2 SNEGSKA (reference sequence). V was cut by 0 bases and J by 0 bases, with 12 bases left in between. DNA of the CDR3: TGCAGTGCTAGAGATCCCCGGGACCCCTCCTACGAGCAGTACTTC. This sequence encodes CSARDPRDPSYEQYF.

Concerning this clonotype: An end of the junction does not agree with germline; a read error may underlie this. The rearrangement uses TRBV29-1 and TRBJ1-1, with a weak D call TRBD1 (5 bases). This CDR3 is built from 10 residues. The germline CDR1 and CDR2 sequences are SQVTM and ANQGSEA. CDR3 loop: CSAGETEVFF. CDR3 nucleotides: TGCAGCGCGGGGGAAACCGAAGTTTTCTTT. Full variable domain (remainder filled in from reference TRBV29-1 and TRBJ1-1): SAVISQKPSRDICQRGTSLTIQCQVDSQVTMMFWYRQQPGQSLTLIATANQGSEATYESGFVIDKFPISRPNLTFSTLTVSNMSPEDSSIYLCSAGETEVFFGQGTRLTVV.

This clonotype was detected only a few times. This chain joins TRBV2 and TRBJ1-1; no reliable D call. The CDR3 covers 12 residues. CDR1 and CDR2 (germline): SNHLY, FYNNEI. The ends were cut back, 3 bases at V and 5 bases at J, with 7 bases in the middle. Here the CDR3 DNA reads TGTGCCAGCAGTGAGCTGAGGACTGAAGCTTTCTTT. Translation gives CASSELRTEAFF.

This clonotype was recorded many times. This chain links TRBV7-3 with TRBJ1-1; D uncertain. CDR1 and CDR2 from the germline V gene are SGHTA and FQGTGA. This CDR3 comprises 14 residues. Trimming left V 3 bases short and J 0 bases short, with 8 bases between. CDR3 amino acids: CASSFRKLNTEAFF. CDR3 sequence (DNA): TGTGCCAGCAGCTTCAGAAAACTGAACACTGAAGCTTTCTTT.

Only a few counts were recorded for this clonotype. The chain carries TRBV7-3 and TRBJ2-5, with D possibly matching TRBD2 (6 bases). With 5 bases removed from V and 7 bases from J, the gap between germline ends came to 11 bases. The CDR3 contains 12 residues. The germline V gene has CDR1 SGHTA and CDR2 FQGTGA. The CDR3 coding sequence is TGTGCCAGCAGCCGCCCCGGGGGGACCCAGTACTTC. Its protein product is CASSRPGGTQYF.

This chain joins TRBV7-3 and TRBJ2-7; D possibly corresponds to TRBD2 (5 bases). The V end was cut by 6 bases, the J end by 3 bases, with 24 bases between. Germline lookup yields CDR1 SGHTA and CDR2 FQGTGA. The CDR3 contains 17 residues. CDR3 in DNA: TGTGCCAGCAGTTTTAGTCCCCATGTGGGAGCCATCTACGAGCAGTACTTC. Translated: CASSFSPHVGAIYEQYF.